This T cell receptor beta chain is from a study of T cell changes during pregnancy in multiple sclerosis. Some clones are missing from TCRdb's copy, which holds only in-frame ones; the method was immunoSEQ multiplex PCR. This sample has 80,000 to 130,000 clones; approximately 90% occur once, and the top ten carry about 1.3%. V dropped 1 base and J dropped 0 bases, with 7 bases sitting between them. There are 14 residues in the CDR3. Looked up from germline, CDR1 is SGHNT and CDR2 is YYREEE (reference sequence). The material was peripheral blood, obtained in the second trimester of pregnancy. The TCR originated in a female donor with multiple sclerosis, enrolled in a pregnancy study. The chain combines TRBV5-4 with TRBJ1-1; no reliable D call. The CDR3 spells CASSLKRMNTEAFF. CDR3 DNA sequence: TGTGCCAGCAGCTTGAAGCGCATGAACACTGAAGCTTTCTTT. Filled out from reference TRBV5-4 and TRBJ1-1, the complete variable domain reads ETGVTQSPTHLIKTRGQQVTLRCSSQSGHNTVSWYQQALGQGPQFIFQYYREEENGRGNFPPRFSGLQFPNYSSELNVNALELDDSALYLCASSLKRMNTEAFFGQGTRLTVV.